Each of the 16 T cell receptor beta chains below was sequenced from the same sample in a study of identifying expanded T cells in peripheral blood. TCRdb's copy holds only in-frame clones and misses some; the assay was immunoSEQ multiplex PCR. There are approximately 58,000 clones in the sample; approximately 90% occur only once, and 3% to 4% lies in the top ten. Sequenced material: blood. The receptors shown here come from a person aged 18 to 70 in good health.

J is TRBJ1-2 and V is TRBV28, with a weak D call TRBD1 (6 bases). In germline, CDR1 is MDHEN, CDR2 SYDVKM. The length of the CDR3 is 14 residues. V was trimmed by 6 bases and J by 4 bases, leaving 15 bases between them. The CDR3 here is CASRTNGQIYGYTF. In nucleotides, the CDR3 is TGTGCCAGCAGGACAAATGGACAGATCTATGGCTACACCTTC.

This chain connects TRBV10-2 to TRBJ2-5; D may correspond to TRBD1 or TRBD2 (5 bases each). With 2 bases removed from V and 2 bases from J, the gap between germline ends came to 9 bases. CDR1 and CDR2 from the germline V gene are WSHSY and SAAADI. The CDR3 runs 14 residues. CDR3 residues: CASSEVGRQETQYF. CDR3 bases: TGCGCCAGCAGTGAGGTGGGACGACAAGAGACCCAGTACTTC.

The chain carries TRBV5-1 and TRBJ2-7; maybe TRBD1 (6 bases). Germline CDR1 is SGHRS and CDR2 is YFSETQ. The V gene lost 4 bases and the J gene lost 4 bases, with 21 bases spanning the gap. The CDR3 has 16 amino acids. For the CDR3, the DNA is TGCGCCAGCAGCCCAATTACCGGGACAAATTATTACGAGCAGTACTTC. Translating gives CASSPITGTNYYEQYF. Looking up the rest from reference TRBV5-1 and TRBJ2-7 gives the full variable domain: KAGVTQTPRYLIKTRGQQVTLSCSPISGHRSVSWYQQTPGQGLQFLFEYFSETQRNKGNFPGRFSGRQFSNSRSEMNVSTLELGDSALYLCASSPITGTNYYEQYFGPGTRLTVT.

This sequence joins TRBV4-3 and TRBJ2-1; D is unclear. Germline CDR1 and CDR2: LGHNA and YSLEER. The CDR3 totals 17 residues. The V end was cut by 0 bases, the J end by 6 bases, with 18 bases between. CDR3 region: CASSQDRNFWPINEQFF. The CDR3 DNA is TGCGCCAGCAGCCAAGATCGGAATTTCTGGCCGATCAATGAGCAGTTCTTC.

The rearrangement joins TRBV7-9 to TRBJ2-1; TRBD2 matches at 11 bases. Germline lookup yields CDR1 SEHNR and CDR2 FQNEAQ (reference sequence). Trimming at V came to 5 bases and at J to 5 bases, leaving 5 bases not matched to a gene. The CDR3 loop spans 15 amino acids. CDR3 amino acids: CASSPTSGRDNEQFF. Written as DNA, the CDR3 is TGTGCCAGCAGCCCAACTAGCGGGAGAGACAATGAGCAGTTCTTC.

The V and J genes are TRBV15 and TRBJ2-1; 10 bases line up with TRBD2. The CDR3 sequence is 14 residues long. The V gene's germline CDR1 is LNHNV and CDR2 YYDKDF (reference sequence). V lost 8 bases, J lost 3 bases, and 4 bases stayed unmatched. The CDR3 DNA reads TGTGCCACCCAATCTAGCGGGAGCTACAATGAGCAGTTCTTC. Translation gives CATQSSGSYNEQFF.

The gene calls are TRBV23-1 and TRBJ2-1; 7 nucleotides agree with TRBD2. TRBV23-1 is marked as an open reading frame, function uncertain. The V gene end was trimmed by 0 bases and the J gene end by 2 bases; junction bases not matched to a gene: 10. The CDR3 covers 18 residues. The CDR3 protein is CASSQSLGRGSTYNEQFF. The DNA of the CDR3 is TGCGCCAGCAGTCAATCTCTGGGACGCGGGAGTACCTACAATGAGCAGTTCTTC.

The chain uses TRBV5-8 and TRBJ2-1, with 7 bases matching TRBD2. CDR1 and CDR2 from the germline V gene are SGHTS and YDEGEE. The CDR3 spans 16 residues. Germline trimming cut 5 bases from V and 4 bases from J; bases unmatched to any gene: 12. The CDR3 coding sequence is TGTGCCAGCAGATTCGGGCTAGCGGAGGGGTACAATGAGCAGTTCTTC. Translation gives CASRFGLAEGYNEQFF.

The chain joins TRBV5-1 to TRBJ2-3; 8 positions match TRBD1. Germline V CDR1 and CDR2: SGHRS, YFSETQ. With 4 bases clipped from V and 3 bases from J, the junction kept 10 bases outside the gene matches. The CDR3 is made up of 16 amino acids. The CDR3 reads CASSLIGQGGTDTQYF. CDR3 in DNA: TGCGCCAGCAGCCTGATAGGACAGGGAGGTACAGATACGCAGTATTTT.

This clone was seen a handful of times. V and J are TRBV7-8 and TRBJ1-5, with D uncertain. Germline V gene data show CDR1 as SGHVS and CDR2 as FQNEAQ. V lost 3 bases to trimming and J lost 4 bases, with 7 bases between them. The CDR3 totals 13 residues. CDR3 DNA: TGTGCCAGCAGCTTGGACCTTAATCAGCCCCAGCATTTT. Residues: CASSLDLNQPQHF. Full variable domain (missing parts from reference TRBV7-8 and TRBJ1-5): GAGVSQSPRYKVAKRGQDVALRCDPISGHVSLFWYQQALGQGPEFLTYFQNEAQLDKSGLPSDRFFAERPEGSVSTLKIQRTQQEDSAVYLCASSLDLNQPQHFGDGTRLSIL.

This rearrangement joins TRBV10-2 to TRBJ1-1, with a weak D call TRBD1 (5 bases). Per the germline V gene, CDR1 is WSHSY and CDR2 is SAAADI. Trimming stripped 1 base from V and 1 base from J, with 16 bases between. The CDR3 consists of 17 residues. The CDR3 reads CASSEFGFPGQNTEAFF. CDR3 DNA sequence: TGCGCCAGCAGTGAGTTTGGATTCCCAGGGCAGAACACTGAAGCTTTCTTT.

The count of this clone is one. The CDR3 nucleotides are TGTGCCAGCAGCTTAGTGAAGGATTGGATGGAGACCCAGTACTTC. Amino acid sequence: CASSLVKDWMETQYF. The V gene is TRBV11-2, the J gene TRBJ2-5, with D unresolved. CDR1 and CDR2 from the germline V gene are SGHAT and FQNNGV. The CDR3 is 15 amino acids. Trimming cost V 1 base and J 5 bases, with 14 bases left between them.

The rearrangement links TRBV9 to TRBJ1-2; D perhaps matches TRBD1 (5 bases). The V gene's germline CDR1 is SGDLS and CDR2 YYNGEE. Deletions cut 4 bases from V and 5 bases from J, with 12 bases between. This CDR3 spans 13 amino acids. CDR3 sequence: CASSPSGGYGYTF. The CDR3 DNA reads TGTGCCAGCAGCCCCAGTGGGGGTTATGGCTACACCTTC.

The gene calls are TRBV12-5 and TRBJ1-1; 8 positions agree with TRBD1. From germline, CDR1 is LGHNT and CDR2 FRNRAP. CDR3 length equals 13 residues. Trimming took 6 bases from V and 0 from J; bases not matched to a gene: 0. The DNA of the CDR3 is TGTGCTAGTGGGACAGGGGTGAACACTGAAGCTTTCTTT. This sequence encodes CASGTGVNTEAFF.

The chain joins TRBV4-2 to TRBJ1-3; possibly TRBD1 for D (5 bases). Trimming removed 1 base from V and 0 bases from J, with 13 bases in between. Germline loops: CDR1 LGHNA, CDR2 YNFKEQ. The CDR3 contains 17 residues. DNA of the CDR3: TGTGCCAGCAGCCAAGCCATACAGGAGAGCTCTGGAAACACCATATATTTT. Protein: CASSQAIQESSGNTIYF.

This clone has more than one count but fewer than ten. The V call is TRBV19, the J call TRBJ1-5; maybe TRBD1 (6 bases). The ends were cut back, 8 bases at V and 5 bases at J, with 13 bases in the middle. From germline, CDR1 is LNHDA and CDR2 SQIVND (reference sequence). The CDR3 totals 13 residues. The CDR3 loop is CASAQGEDQPQHF. CDR3 coding DNA: TGTGCCAGTGCACAGGGAGAAGATCAGCCCCAGCATTTT. The whole variable domain, remainder taken from reference TRBV19 and TRBJ1-5, is DGGITQSPKYLFRKEGQNVTLSCEQNLNHDAMYWYRQDPGQGLRLIYYSQIVNDFQKGDIAEGYSVSREKKESFPLTVTSAQKNPTAFYLCASAQGEDQPQHFGDGTRLSIL.